This TCR beta chain derives from a study of PD-L1 blockade in urothelial cancer. About the research overall: It was at 3 weeks (second dose) and 6 weeks after treatment start that blood was analyzed. The study's findings and limits: Better survival was predicted by below-median pretreatment blood TCR clonality.

The CDR3 extends over 12 amino acids. The germline V and J ends were trimmed by 5 bases and 7 bases, with 11 bases remaining between them. Germline V gene sequence: CDR1 MNHNY, CDR2 SVGAGI (reference sequence). Comment on this clone: Its antigen is not identified.

Sequenced by immunoSEQ multiplex PCR; TCRdb stores in-frame clones only, minus some. Of around 43,000 clones listed, roughly 84% are singletons. Noted time point: pretreatment peripheral blood. Sequencing used PBMCs, obtained around atezolizumab (anti-PD-L1) treatment. The source is a donor aged 40 or older with urothelial cancer. The chain combines TRBV6-6 with TRBJ2-5; D call uncertain. In nucleotides, the CDR3 is TGTGCCAGCAGTCCCAGCCCGGGGACCCAGTACTTC. It specifies CASSPSPGTQYF.